One sample yielded the 22 T cell receptor beta chains listed below, sequenced in a study of response to subunit inactivated influenza vaccine. Each CDR3 protein is one row after TCRdb ran MiXCR on the RT-PCR reads. The sample records about 190,000 distinct CDR3 sequences, around an eighth being singletons. The sequencing used CD8+ T cells sorted from PBMCs, collected 5 to 6 days after vaccination. The source of these receptors is a man aged 45-65 years who received an inactivated influenza vaccine.

There are a few counts of this clonotype. The chain combines TRBV24-1 with TRBJ2-3, with D uncertain. Germline V gives CDR1 KGHDR, CDR2 SFDVKD. CDR3 size: 17 residues. Deletions cut 2 bases from V and 1 base from J, with 15 bases between. CDR3 in amino acids: CATSDSLGLPGTDTQYF. For the CDR3, the DNA is TGTGCCACCAGTGATTCCCTCGGCCTCCCGGGCACAGATACGCAGTATTTT.

The chain uses TRBV25-1 and TRBJ2-1; D perhaps matches TRBD2 (6 bases). Germline V gives CDR1 MGHDK, CDR2 SYGVNS. CDR3 length: 11 amino acids. V was pared by 9 bases and J by 8 bases, with 11 bases between. The CDR3 here is CASHSGDEQFF. The CDR3 DNA sequence: TGTGCCAGTCATAGCGGAGATGAGCAGTTCTTC.

V and J are TRBV4-2 and TRBJ1-2; D is uncertain. CDR3 length: 17 residues. The V end was cut by 1 base, the J end by 6 bases, with 21 bases between. The germline CDR1 and CDR2 sequences are LGHNA and YNFKEQ. In DNA, the CDR3 is TGTGCCAGCAGCCAAGGGGAGCTGGCACCATGGGTGGATGGCTACACCTTC. Translating gives CASSQGELAPWVDGYTF.

As DNA, the CDR3 is TGTGCCAGCAGTTTATACGGGGCGGACACTGAAGCTTTCTTT. It yields the protein CASSLYGADTEAFF. This chain connects TRBV27 to TRBJ1-1, with a tentative D call TRBD1 (5 bases). V lost 1 base, J lost 3 bases, and 9 bases lay in between. The CDR3 length is 14 residues. The V gene's germline CDR1 is MNHEY and CDR2 SMNVEV (reference sequence).

The V call is TRBV7-6, the J call TRBJ2-3; TRBD2 matches 8 bases. There are 17 residues in the CDR3. V shed 0 bases, J shed 3 bases, and the junction held 8 bases outside the gene matches. Germline-derived CDR1 and CDR2 are SGHVS and FNYEAQ. CDR3 DNA sequence: TGTGCCAGCAGCTTAGCCTATGGTAGCGGGGTAACAGATACGCAGTATTTT. Translating gives CASSLAYGSGVTDTQYF.

This clonotype was seen at least ten times. This chain connects TRBV7-8 to TRBJ2-1; 12 nucleotides align to TRBD2. Germline V gives CDR1 SGHVS, CDR2 FQNEAQ. The CDR3 has 14 residues. With 6 bases clipped from V and 3 bases from J, the junction kept 0 bases outside the gene matches. The CDR3 reads CASRTSGSYNEQFF. The CDR3 DNA is TGTGCCAGCAGGACTAGCGGGAGCTACAATGAGCAGTTCTTC.

At least ten counts were recorded for this clonotype. The chain couples TRBV18 to TRBJ2-5; D gene uncertain. The V and J ends lost 8 bases and 4 bases respectively, with 11 bases between them. The CDR3 loop spans 12 amino acids. Germline CDR1 is KGHSH and CDR2 is LQKENI. The CDR3, as DNA: TGTGCCAGCCACTACCTAGGAGAGACCCAGTACTTC. It yields the protein CASHYLGETQYF.

This clonotype showed up just a few times. The chain is built from TRBV7-9 and TRBJ2-2; the D gene is possibly TRBD1 (6 bases). This CDR3 contains 16 residues. Germline values: CDR1 SEHNR, CDR2 FQNEAQ (reference sequence). V lost 7 bases to trimming and J lost 1 base, with 16 bases between them. DNA of the CDR3: TGTGCCAGCATCCTGGACAGCCGGTTGAACACCGGGGAGCTGTTTTTT. Encoded protein: CASILDSRLNTGELFF.

The chain employs TRBV20-1 and TRBJ2-1; tentatively, D is TRBD2 (5 bases). Trimming cost V 3 bases and J 9 bases, with 12 bases left between them. Germline values: CDR1 DFQATT, CDR2 SNEGSKA (reference sequence). The CDR3 extends over 12 amino acids. The CDR3 loop reads CSARSEGGEQFF. The CDR3 nucleotides are TGCAGTGCTAGGAGTGAGGGTGGTGAGCAGTTCTTC.

As DNA, the CDR3 is TGTGCCAGCAGCTTATATTATGGCGGCTCCTACAATGAGCAGTTCTTC. Translating gives CASSLYYGGSYNEQFF. The gene calls are TRBV11-2 and TRBJ2-1; D gene ambiguous. V was pared by 2 bases and J by 0 bases, with 11 bases between. The CDR3 runs 16 residues. Germline V gives CDR1 SGHAT, CDR2 FQNNGV.

This clonotype was detected a few times. The V and J genes are TRBV3-1 and TRBJ2-1; 8 bases are a match to TRBD1. Unmatched junction bases numbered 9, after V lost 0 bases and J lost 2 bases. CDR3 length: 18 residues. In germline, CDR1 is LGHDT, CDR2 YNNKEL (reference sequence). CDR3 DNA sequence: TGTGCCAGCAGCCAAGAGAGGGCAGGGGGCATACCCTACAATGAGCAGTTCTTC. It is translated as CASSQERAGGIPYNEQFF.

This clonotype was seen a single time. One end of the junction varies from germline; a read error may be responsible. The V and J genes are TRBV3-1 and TRBJ2-7, with D perhaps TRBD1 (5 bases). CDR3 length: 15 amino acids. Germline loops: CDR1 LGHDT, CDR2 YNNKEL (reference sequence). The CDR3 DNA reads as TGTGCCTGCAGCCAAGGTTCAGGGCACTCGTACGAGCAGTACTTC. Encoded protein: CACSQGSGHSYEQYF.

The V call is TRBV9, the J call TRBJ2-2; weak D call: TRBD1 (6 bases). Trimming pared 0 bases from V and 7 bases from J, leaving 13 bases between. CDR1 and CDR2 from the germline V gene are SGDLS and YYNGEE. This CDR3 is 15 amino acids long. The chain's CDR3 is CASSVEDRSYGELFF. As DNA, the CDR3 is TGTGCCAGCAGCGTAGAGGACAGAAGCTACGGGGAGCTGTTTTTT.

The CDR3 DNA is TGCAGTGACAGGGCGGGGAGCACTGAAGCTTTCTTT. Its protein product is CSDRAGSTEAFF. The rearrangement joins TRBV20-1 to TRBJ1-1; D may be TRBD1 (6 bases). V was pared by 7 bases and J by 4 bases, with 13 bases between. The CDR3 length is 12 residues. The V gene's germline CDR1 is DFQATT and CDR2 SNEGSKA (reference sequence).

The chain employs TRBV3-1 and TRBJ2-7, with 9 positions matching TRBD1. CDR1 is LGHDT and CDR2 is YNNKEL in the germline V gene (reference sequence). This CDR3 has 16 amino acids. V was pared by 4 bases and J by 0 bases, with 7 bases of the junction left unmatched. This chain's CDR3 is CASSPLGQGFSYEQYF. In nucleotides, the CDR3 is TGTGCCAGCAGCCCCCTGGGACAGGGATTCTCCTACGAGCAGTACTTC.

This clonotype came up a few times. The chain combines TRBV20-1 with TRBJ2-3; 9 bases are a match to TRBD2. The CDR3 sequence is 15 residues long. The J segment lost 5 bases and the V segment lost 0 bases, leaving 6 bases of the junction unmatched. Germline CDR1 and CDR2: DFQATT and SNEGSKA (reference sequence). The CDR3 DNA reads TGCAGTGCTAGAGATTTAGCGGGGGTTCTAGATACGCAGTATTTT. Its protein is CSARDLAGVLDTQYF.

V usage is TRBV6-5 and J usage is TRBJ2-7, with a tentative D call TRBD1 (6 bases). Looked up from germline, CDR1 is MNHEY and CDR2 is SVGAGI. V was pared by 0 bases and J by 0 bases, with 9 bases between. CDR3 length: 15 residues. The CDR3 protein is CASSYSSGDSYEQYF. In DNA, the CDR3 is TGTGCCAGCAGTTACTCCTCAGGGGACTCCTACGAGCAGTACTTC.

This clonotype was seen many times. Written as DNA, the CDR3 is TGTGCCAGCAGTTACTCCCTAACAAATGAGCAGTTCTTC. As protein: CASSYSLTNEQFF. The chain uses TRBV6-5 and TRBJ2-1; D remains ambiguous. Trimming pared 0 bases from V and 7 bases from J, leaving 7 bases between. The CDR3 length is 13 residues. Germline assignment: CDR1 MNHEY and CDR2 SVGAGI.

This clonotype has a handful of counts. The genes are TRBV6-5 and TRBJ1-5; 7 nucleotides agree with TRBD1. V was pared by 2 bases and J by 4 bases, with 2 bases of the junction left unmatched. The CDR3 runs to 14 residues. Germline CDR1 is MNHEY and CDR2 is SVGAGI. In DNA, the CDR3 is TGTGCCAGCAGTTACCGACAGGGTAATCAGCCCCAGCATTTT. It is translated as CASSYRQGNQPQHF.

This clonotype was counted a few times. The chain is built from TRBV12-3 or TRBV12-4 and TRBJ2-3; a weak D match, TRBD1 (6 bases). This CDR3 is built from 18 residues. The V gene lost 3 bases and the J gene lost 2 bases, with 21 bases spanning the gap. For the CDR3, the DNA is TGTGCCAGCAGTTTTTCTTCCAGGGGCCGGGGATTCACAGATACGCAGTATTTT. This translates into CASSFSSRGRGFTDTQYF.

J is TRBJ2-5 and V is TRBV10-3, with a tentative D call TRBD1 (6 bases). V was cut by 2 bases and J by 5 bases, with 9 bases left in between. The germline CDR1 and CDR2 sequences are ENHRY and SYGVKD. This CDR3 is built from 13 residues. CDR3 amino acids: CAISESQGETQYF. The CDR3 DNA reads as TGTGCCATCAGTGAGAGCCAGGGGGAGACCCAGTACTTC.

This clonotype was recorded a few times. The J gene is TRBJ2-4, the V gene TRBV20-1; D uncertain. Germline-derived CDR1 and CDR2 are DFQATT and SNEGSKA (reference sequence). V shed 3 bases and J shed 0 bases, with 12 bases lying between them. This CDR3 is 15 amino acids long. In DNA, the CDR3 is TGCAGTGCTAGGGAGCTAACACTAGCCAAAAACATTCAGTACTTC. Translation gives CSARELTLAKNIQYF.